This TCR beta chain was retrieved from a study of blood T cell repertoires in COVID-19. This CDR3 has 14 residues. J was trimmed by 3 bases and V by 5 bases; bases with no gene match: 7. Germline assignment: CDR1 SGHNT and CDR2 YENEEA. This clone was seen a handful of times. Produced via immunoSEQ multiplex PCR; TCRdb's table is partial and in-frame only. Here the sample spans fewer than 350,000 clones, approximately 86% being singletons. This chain links TRBV11-3 with TRBJ2-7; 7 bases match TRBD1. Sequencing input: peripheral blood. The TCR was taken from a woman in her 30s who had recovered from COVID-19. CDR3 region: CASSPGGIDYEQYF. CDR3 nucleotide sequence: TGTGCCAGCAGCCCAGGGGGAATCGACTACGAGCAGTACTTC.